The 15 T cell receptor beta chains below were found in one sample sequenced in a study of vaccination effects on CD4 cells after COVID-19. Under the ViraFEST assay, PBMC were stimulated with viral peptide pools so that antigen-specific CD4+ T cells expanded. Sequencing was performed afterwards. Scientists isolated CD4+ T cells after an approximately 10-day culture period ended. Their antigen targets remain unknown. The assay was immunoSEQ multiplex PCR, and TCRdb's table has in-frame clones only and misses some. The sample lists about 20,000 clones; 70% were seen once. The specimen was CD4+ T cells from PBMCs cultured with HCoV-229E spike peptides, collected before COVID-19 vaccination. These receptors all stem from a human donor who received a COVID-19 vaccine.

This chain connects TRBV18 to TRBJ2-2, with a weak D call TRBD2 (6 bases). The CDR3 has 20 residues. Germline lookup yields CDR1 KGHSH and CDR2 LQKENI. Between the trimmed V and J ends, which lost 3 bases and 5 bases, there was a span of 28 bases. Here the CDR3 DNA reads TGTGCCAGCTCACCGAGACTATCCGGGACTCTGACCGCGAGGACCGGGGAGCTGTTTTTT. Protein sequence: CASSPRLSGTLTARTGELFF.

V and J are TRBV5-8 and TRBJ1-4; D gene unclear. The CDR3 runs 17 residues. Trimming took off 2 bases at V and 8 bases at J, with 22 bases between the two ends. The V gene's germline CDR1 is SGHTS and CDR2 YDEGEE. CDR3 residues: CASSFLIARYIDEKLFF. CDR3 sequence (DNA): TGTGCCAGCAGCTTTTTAATTGCTCGCTACATCGACGAAAAACTGTTTTTT.

The rearrangement joins TRBV30 to TRBJ2-2; D is unresolved. V lost 0 bases to trimming and J lost 3 bases, with 5 bases between them. In germline, CDR1 is GTSNPN, CDR2 SVGIG (reference sequence). The CDR3 contains 13 residues. The CDR3 region is CAWSVTDTGELFF. The CDR3 DNA follows: TGTGCCTGGAGTGTCACGGACACCGGGGAGCTGTTTTTT. Drawing the rest from reference TRBV30 and TRBJ2-2, the complete variable domain is SQTIHQWPATLVQPVGSPLSLECTVEGTSNPNLYWYRQAAGRGLQLLFYSVGIGQISSEVPQNLSASRPQDRQFILSSKKLLLSDSGFYLCAWSVTDTGELFFGEGSRLTVL.

The genes are TRBV3-1 (or the pseudogene TRBV3-2) and TRBJ1-1; D may be TRBD1 (5 bases). The CDR3 is 15 amino acids. CDR1 and CDR2 from the germline V gene are LGHDT and YNNKEL (reference sequence). Trimming pared 2 bases from V and 5 bases from J, leaving 15 bases between. CDR3 in amino acids: CASSQITGVGTEAFF. The DNA of the CDR3 is TGTGCCAGCAGCCAAATAACGGGGGTGGGTACTGAAGCTTTCTTT.

The V gene is TRBV5-6, the J gene TRBJ2-2, with D perhaps being TRBD1 or TRBD2 (5 bases each). V was shortened by 0 bases and J by 5 bases, with 14 bases between the two germline ends. Germline V CDR1 and CDR2: SGHDT, YYEEEE. The CDR3 runs to 16 residues. The CDR3 here is CASSLALGRPTGELFF. The DNA for the CDR3 is TGTGCCAGCAGCTTGGCCCTGGGACGCCCGACCGGGGAGCTGTTTTTT.

The CDR3, as DNA: TGTGCCAGCAAAAGGGCAGTACACAATCAGCCCCAGCATTTT. Its translation is CASKRAVHNQPQHF. This sequence joins TRBV6-5 and TRBJ1-5; D is undetermined. V lost 7 bases and J 3 bases, leaving 13 bases between the germline ends. The CDR3 consists of 14 residues. CDR1 is MNHEY and CDR2 is SVGAGI in the germline V gene.

The chain uses TRBV3-1 (or the pseudogene TRBV3-2) and TRBJ1-2, with D unresolved. The CDR3 extends over 14 amino acids. Trimming stripped 5 bases from V and 11 bases from J, with 21 bases between. Germline values: CDR1 LGHDT, CDR2 YNNKEL (reference sequence). The CDR3 spells CASSFTGTSISYTF. For the CDR3, the DNA is TGTGCCAGCAGCTTCACTGGAACATCGATAAGTTACACCTTC.

The V gene is TRBV7-9, the J gene TRBJ1-1; TRBD1 might be the D (6 bases). Germline-derived CDR1 and CDR2 are SEHNR and FQNEAQ (reference sequence). The V gene lost 1 base and the J gene lost 6 bases, with 6 bases spanning the gap. CDR3 length equals 12 residues. The CDR3 region has the DNA TGTGCCAGCAGCTTAGGGACAGCTGAAGCTTTCTTT. Translation: CASSLGTAEAFF.

The rearrangement uses TRBV5-1 and TRBJ2-7, with TRBD1 identical over 11 bases. This CDR3 contains 15 residues. The junction had 6 bases not matched to a gene; V was cut back by 4 bases and J by 3 bases. Per germline, CDR1 SGHRS and CDR2 YFSETQ. For the CDR3, the DNA is TGCGCCAGCAGCCGCGGACAGGGGGCTCTCTACGAGCAGTACTTC. Protein sequence: CASSRGQGALYEQYF.

This clone was detected only once. The genes are TRBV20-1 and TRBJ2-1; 11 bases align to TRBD2. Germline CDR1 and CDR2: DFQATT and SNEGSKA (reference sequence). This CDR3 contains 15 residues. V shed 3 bases, J shed 7 bases, and the junction held 8 bases outside the gene matches. CDR3 in DNA: TGCAGTGCTAGTAGGCTAGCGGGGGGCCTTAATGAGCAGTTCTTC. It specifies CSASRLAGGLNEQFF.

V is TRBV6-5 and J is TRBJ2-7, with 7 bases lining up with TRBD1. In germline, CDR1 is MNHEY, CDR2 SVGAGI. The CDR3 contains 14 residues. The V segment lost 7 bases and the J segment 2 bases; nucleotides outside the gene matches: 8. In DNA, the CDR3 is TGTGCCAGCAAAGAGACAGGGCCGCCCTACGAGCAGTACTTC. It specifies CASKETGPPYEQYF.

V is TRBV10-2 and J is TRBJ2-7; D is perhaps TRBD2 (5 bases). Germline CDR1 and CDR2: WSHSY and SAAADI. The CDR3 has 15 residues. V was cut by 8 bases and J by 4 bases, with 21 bases left in between. The CDR3 loop is CASAPFSIGVYEQYF. CDR3 sequence (DNA): TGCGCCAGCGCACCCTTCTCGATCGGGGTTTACGAGCAGTACTTC.

This clone showed up just a few times. This sequence joins TRBV27 and TRBJ1-1; 7 bases map to TRBD1. The CDR3 loop spans 14 amino acids. Germline V gives CDR1 MNHEY, CDR2 SMNVEV (reference sequence). Germline trimming cut 6 bases from V and 2 bases from J; bases unmatched to any gene: 6. CDR3 sequence (DNA): TGTGCCAGCAGGCCGGGACAGCCTAACACTGAAGCTTTCTTT. As protein: CASRPGQPNTEAFF.

The rearrangement uses TRBV29-1 and TRBJ1-1; TRBD1 aligns across 10 bases. V was pared by 8 bases and J by 6 bases, with 6 bases of the junction left unmatched. This CDR3 has 12 amino acids. Germline CDR1 reads SQVTM; CDR2 reads ANQGSEA. The CDR3 protein is CSTWDRGAEAFF. The CDR3 nucleotides read TGCAGCACCTGGGACAGGGGAGCTGAAGCTTTCTTT.

The chain links TRBV6-5 to TRBJ2-2; D is ambiguous. Trimming took off 6 bases at V and 7 bases at J, with 6 bases between the two ends. CDR3 length: 11 amino acids. Germline loops: CDR1 MNHEY, CDR2 SVGAGI. The chain's CDR3 is CASSSFGELFF. The DNA of the CDR3 is TGTGCCAGCAGCAGTTTCGGGGAGCTGTTTTTT.